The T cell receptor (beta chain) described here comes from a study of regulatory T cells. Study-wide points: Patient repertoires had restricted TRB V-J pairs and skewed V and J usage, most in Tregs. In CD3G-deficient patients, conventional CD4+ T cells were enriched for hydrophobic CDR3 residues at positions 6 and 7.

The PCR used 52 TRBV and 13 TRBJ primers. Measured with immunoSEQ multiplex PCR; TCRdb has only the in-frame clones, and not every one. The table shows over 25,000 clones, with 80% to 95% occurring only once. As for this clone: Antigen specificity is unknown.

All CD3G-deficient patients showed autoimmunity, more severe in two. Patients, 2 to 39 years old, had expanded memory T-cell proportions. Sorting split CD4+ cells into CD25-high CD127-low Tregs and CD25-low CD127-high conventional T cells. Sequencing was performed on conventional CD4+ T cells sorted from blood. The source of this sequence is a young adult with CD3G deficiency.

The chain's CDR3 is CASSQSPRGTTEEKLFF. CDR3 nucleotides: TGCGCCAGCAGCCAGTCCCCAAGGGGAACAACTGAAGAAAAACTGTTTTTT. The rearrangement uses TRBV4-1 and TRBJ1-4; tentatively, D is TRBD1 (5 bases). Germline V CDR1 and CDR2: MGHRA, YSYEKL. The CDR3 loop spans 17 amino acids. V lost 3 bases to trimming and J lost 8 bases, with 22 bases between them.